This T cell receptor (beta chain) is from a study of blood T cell repertoires in COVID-19. At the level of the study: Samples of COVID-19 (acute and convalescent) were obtained from the United States, Italy and Spain.

CDR3 length: 14 residues. Germline assignment: CDR1 MGHDK and CDR2 SYGVNS. The junction had 5 bases not matched to a gene; V was cut back by 4 bases and J by 6 bases. Authors' methods: Amplification with reference gene primers provided the estimates of nucleated cell counts. The method was immunoSEQ multiplex PCR; TCRdb's version includes in-frame clones alone and lacks a portion of them. Clone size and V and J calls were adopted from that table, with D and trimming inferred from the DNA. The sample holds around 130,000 clones; 80% to 90% are singletons and the top ten take around 30%. The sequenced sample consisted of peripheral blood. This rearrangement joins TRBV25-1 to TRBJ2-1, with 8 bases identical to TRBD2. The sequence derives from a man in his 70s with active or convalescent COVID-19. The CDR3 protein is CASSVRGGFNEQFF. In nucleotides, the CDR3 is TGTGCCAGCAGTGTTCGGGGGGGATTCAATGAGCAGTTCTTC.